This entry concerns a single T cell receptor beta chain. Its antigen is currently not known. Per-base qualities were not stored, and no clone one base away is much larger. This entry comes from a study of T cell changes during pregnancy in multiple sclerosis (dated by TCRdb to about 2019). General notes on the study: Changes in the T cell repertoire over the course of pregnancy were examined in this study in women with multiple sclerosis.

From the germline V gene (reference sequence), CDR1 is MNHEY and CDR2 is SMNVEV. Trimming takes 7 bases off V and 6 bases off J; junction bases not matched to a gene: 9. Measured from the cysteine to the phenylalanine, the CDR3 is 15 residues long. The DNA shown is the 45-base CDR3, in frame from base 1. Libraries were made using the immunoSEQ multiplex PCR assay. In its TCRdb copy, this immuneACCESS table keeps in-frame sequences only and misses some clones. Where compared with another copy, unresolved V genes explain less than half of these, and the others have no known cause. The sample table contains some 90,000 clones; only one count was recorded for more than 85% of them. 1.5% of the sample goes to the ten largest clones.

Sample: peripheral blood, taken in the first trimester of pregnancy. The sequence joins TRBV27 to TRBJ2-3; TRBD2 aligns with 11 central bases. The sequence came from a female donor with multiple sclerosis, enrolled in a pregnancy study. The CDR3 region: CASKLAGEPTDTQYF. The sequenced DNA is TGTGCCAGCAAACTAGCGGGAGAGCCGACGGATACGCAGTATTTT.